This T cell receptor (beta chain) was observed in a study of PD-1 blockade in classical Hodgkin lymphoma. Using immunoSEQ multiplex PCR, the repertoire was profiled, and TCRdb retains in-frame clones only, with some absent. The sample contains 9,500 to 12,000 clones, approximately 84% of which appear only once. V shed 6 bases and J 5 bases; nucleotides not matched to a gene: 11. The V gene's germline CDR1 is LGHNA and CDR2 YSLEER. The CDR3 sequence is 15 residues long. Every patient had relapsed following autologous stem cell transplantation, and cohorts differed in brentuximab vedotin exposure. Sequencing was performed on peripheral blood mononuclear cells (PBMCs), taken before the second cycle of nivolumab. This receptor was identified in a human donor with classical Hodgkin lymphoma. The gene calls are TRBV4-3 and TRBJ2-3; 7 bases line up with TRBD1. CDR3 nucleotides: TGCGCCAGCAGACCGAACACAGGGGCGGGAGATACGCAGTATTTT. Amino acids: CASRPNTGAGDTQYF.